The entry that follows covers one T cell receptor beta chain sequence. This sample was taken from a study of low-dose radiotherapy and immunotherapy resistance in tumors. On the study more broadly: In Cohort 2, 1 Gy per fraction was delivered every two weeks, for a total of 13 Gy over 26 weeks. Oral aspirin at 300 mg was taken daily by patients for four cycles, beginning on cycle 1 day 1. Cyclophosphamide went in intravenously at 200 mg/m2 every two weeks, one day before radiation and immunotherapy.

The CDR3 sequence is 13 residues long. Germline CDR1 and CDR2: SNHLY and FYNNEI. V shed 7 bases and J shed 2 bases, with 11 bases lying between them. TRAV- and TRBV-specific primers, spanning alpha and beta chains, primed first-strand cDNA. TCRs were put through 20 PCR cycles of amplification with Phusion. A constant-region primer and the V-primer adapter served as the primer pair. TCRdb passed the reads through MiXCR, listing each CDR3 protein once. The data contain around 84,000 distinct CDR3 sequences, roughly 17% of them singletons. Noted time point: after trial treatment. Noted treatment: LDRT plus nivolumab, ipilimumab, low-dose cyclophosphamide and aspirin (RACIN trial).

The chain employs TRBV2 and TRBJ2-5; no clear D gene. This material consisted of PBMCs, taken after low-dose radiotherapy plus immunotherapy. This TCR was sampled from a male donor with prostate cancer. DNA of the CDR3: TGTGCCAGCACGTCCGGGTGGCAAGAGACCCAGTACTTC. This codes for CASTSGWQETQYF.